This T cell receptor (beta chain) was obtained from a study of T cell clones after liver transplantation. The overall study: Post-transplant blood was tracked for graft-donor-reactive T cell clones identified in a pre-transplant mixed lymphocyte reaction. General observations from the study: Rather than being deleted, graft donor-reactive T cells may have moved into the graft.

This CDR3 contains 15 residues. The germline V gene encodes CDR1 MDHEN and CDR2 SYDVKM. V dropped 6 bases and J dropped 6; count of bases not matched to a gene: 3. For this clone: What it binds is not known.

The protocol was immunoSEQ multiplex PCR, while the TCRdb copy is restricted to in-frame clones and leaves out a portion. The data show about 68,000 clones, 80% to 95% seen once. The source was CD4+ T cells from blood, collected 25 months after liver transplant. The receptor was derived from a human patient who received a liver transplant. A share of the T cells may be of graft donor origin. The chain combines TRBV28 with TRBJ2-1; 15 nucleotides match TRBD2. DNA of the CDR3: TGTGCCAGCAGCGGGACTAGCGGGAGGATCAATGAGCAGTTCTTC. This gives the protein CASSGTSGRINEQFF.